Following are 18 T cell receptor beta chains from one sample sequenced in a study of T cells in tuberculosis. Repertoires were generated with immunoSEQ multiplex PCR, while TCRdb's copy carries only in-frame clones and drops some. The sample consists of some 47,000 clones, nearly 95% of them appearing once. Sequenced input: PBMCs. Source of these receptors: a donor aged 10-29 years with latent tuberculosis or without tuberculosis infection.

V usage is TRBV11-2 and J usage is TRBJ1-3; tentatively, D is TRBD1 (5 bases). Trimming removed 1 base from V and 0 bases from J, with 10 bases in between. The CDR3 is made up of 16 amino acids. Germline CDR1 SGHAT, CDR2 FQNNGV. In nucleotides, the CDR3 is TGTGCCAGCAGCTTAGTAAGGGGAGGCTCTGGAAACACCATATATTTT. Its translation: CASSLVRGGSGNTIYF.

The V and J genes are TRBV6-1 and TRBJ1-4; 7 bases are shared with TRBD1. V lost 5 bases, J lost 8 bases, and 8 bases stayed unmatched. The germline V gene has CDR1 MNHNS and CDR2 SASEGT. CDR3 length equals 14 residues. CDR3 residues: CASSLTGAGEKLFF. CDR3 nucleotide sequence: TGTGCCAGCAGTCTTACAGGGGCGGGGGAAAAACTGTTTTTT.

The rearrangement joins TRBV2 to TRBJ2-2; 11 bases map to TRBD1. The V gene's germline CDR1 is SNHLY and CDR2 FYNNEI. CDR3 length equals 13 residues. V was pared by 10 bases and J by 8 bases, with 6 bases of the junction left unmatched. Here the CDR3 DNA reads TGTGCCACCCTGGGGACAGGGGGTGGGGAGCTGTTTTTT. Protein sequence: CATLGTGGGELFF.

V usage is TRBV4-1 and J usage is TRBJ1-2; TRBD1 matches at 10 bases. From germline, CDR1 is MGHRA and CDR2 YSYEKL. The CDR3 length is 16 residues. V lost 2 bases to trimming and J lost 5 bases; unmatched junction nucleotides: 8. The CDR3 bases are TGCGCCAGCAGCCAACCGCGACAGGGGGCAGAATATGGCTACACCTTC. This gives the protein CASSQPRQGAEYGYTF.

The J gene is TRBJ2-3, the V gene TRBV5-1; 8 nucleotides agree with TRBD2. After removal of 0 bases from V and 4 bases from J, the junction contained 10 bases not matched to a gene. The CDR3 extends over 17 amino acids. Germline values: CDR1 SGHRS, CDR2 YFSETQ. The DNA of the CDR3 is TGCGCCAGCAGCTTGGCCATGATAGCGGGAATGGCAGATACGCAGTATTTT. This gives the protein CASSLAMIAGMADTQYF. Combining the CDR3 with reference TRBV5-1 and TRBJ2-3 gives the whole variable domain KAGVTQTPRYLIKTRGQQVTLSCSPISGHRSVSWYQQTPGQGLQFLFEYFSETQRNKGNFPGRFSGRQFSNSRSEMNVSTLELGDSALYLCASSLAMIAGMADTQYFGPGTRLTVL.

The chain links TRBV7-7 to TRBJ1-1; 7 bases agree with TRBD1. Germline CDR1 reads SSHAT; CDR2 reads FNYEAQ (reference sequence). The CDR3 contains 15 residues. V shed 5 bases, J shed 1 base, and the junction held 7 bases outside the gene matches. The CDR3 is CASSPLTGWNTEAFF. The CDR3 DNA reads as TGTGCCAGCAGCCCCCTGACAGGGTGGAACACTGAAGCTTTCTTT.

This rearrangement joins TRBV13 to TRBJ1-2; D may be TRBD1 (5 bases). Germline V CDR1 and CDR2: PRHDT, FYEKMQ (reference sequence). Trimming took 2 bases from V and 1 from J, leaving 8 bases between them. This CDR3 is 14 amino acids long. The CDR3 DNA reads as TGTGCCAGCAGCTTAAGAGACAGTAACTATGGCTACACCTTC. Translated: CASSLRDSNYGYTF.

The chain has TRBV21-1 and TRBJ1-1; the DNA was not used to check the table's D call, TRBD1. TRBV21-1 is marked as a pseudogene. CDR3 length: 18 amino acids. DNA of the CDR3: TGTGCCAGCAGGACAAGGGGCGGCAGGGGAACACCCCGCCCTGAAGCTTTCTTT. Residues: CASRTRGGRGTPRPEAFF.

This clone is a singleton in its sample. This chain's CDR3 is CASSPTGQGYGYTF. The DNA for the CDR3 is TGTGCCAGCAGCCCGACGGGACAGGGGTATGGCTACACCTTC. The V call is TRBV11-2, the J call TRBJ1-2, with 10 nucleotides matching TRBD1. The length of the CDR3 is 14 residues. Per germline, CDR1 SGHAT and CDR2 FQNNGV. Trimming cost V 5 bases and J 5 bases; bases outside gene matches: 5.

This clone appeared a single time. The chain has TRBV7-2 and TRBJ2-7; TRBD2 matches 13 bases. V gave up 5 bases and J gave up 4 bases; unmatched junction bases: 5. CDR3 size: 15 residues. Germline assignment: CDR1 SGHTA and CDR2 FQGNSA. The chain's CDR3 is CASSLGTSGVYEQYF. The DNA of the CDR3 is TGTGCCAGCAGCCTCGGGACTAGCGGGGTTTACGAGCAGTACTTC.

The CDR3 protein is CASSELQGLVRFGSYEQYF. The DNA of the CDR3 is TGTGCCAGCAGTGAACTACAGGGACTAGTTCGTTTCGGATCCTACGAGCAGTACTTC. V is TRBV6-1 and J is TRBJ2-7; the match to TRBD2 covers 8 bases. Germline V gene sequence: CDR1 MNHNS, CDR2 SASEGT. V lost 2 bases, J lost 1 base, and 16 bases stayed unmatched. CDR3 length: 19 amino acids.

The chain is built from TRBV5-1 and TRBJ2-2; D might be TRBD1 (6 bases). There are 17 residues in the CDR3. V was shortened by 0 bases and J by 0 bases, with 12 bases between the two germline ends. CDR1 is SGHRS and CDR2 is YFSETQ in the germline V gene. The CDR3 bases are TGCGCCAGCAGCTTGGGCGACAGGCGATCGAACACCGGGGAGCTGTTTTTT. This codes for CASSLGDRRSNTGELFF.

This chain connects TRBV9 to TRBJ2-2; D gene unclear. CDR1 is SGDLS and CDR2 is YYNGEE in the germline V gene. This CDR3 region has 15 residues. Trimming cost V 2 bases and J 0 bases, with 8 bases left between them. CDR3 loop: CASSVTYANTGELFF. The DNA of the CDR3 is TGTGCCAGCAGCGTTACATACGCGAACACCGGGGAGCTGTTTTTT. Based on the CDR3 plus reference TRBV9 and TRBJ2-2, the full variable domain is DSGVTQTPKHLITATGQRVTLRCSPRSGDLSVYWYQQSLDQGLQFLIQYYNGEERAKGNILERFSAQQFPDLHSELNLSSLELGDSALYFCASSVTYANTGELFFGEGSRLTVL.

The chain has TRBV5-4 and TRBJ2-3, with 10 bases lining up with TRBD1. CDR3 length: 15 residues. Germline V gives CDR1 SGHNT, CDR2 YYREEE (reference sequence). The V segment lost 3 bases and the J segment 5 bases; nucleotides outside the gene matches: 6. Here the CDR3 reads CASSSPTGGLDTQYF. CDR3 nucleotide sequence: TGTGCCAGCAGCTCCCCGACAGGGGGCCTAGATACGCAGTATTTT.

The rearrangement links TRBV5-4 to TRBJ2-5; perhaps TRBD1 as D (6 bases). Germline V gives CDR1 SGHNT, CDR2 YYREEE (reference sequence). This CDR3 comprises 15 residues. Deletions cut 4 bases from V and 0 bases from J, with 13 bases between. For the CDR3, the DNA is TGTGCCAGCAGCCTTTTAGACAGGTACCAAGAGACCCAGTACTTC. Amino acids: CASSLLDRYQETQYF.

This rearrangement joins TRBV2 to TRBJ1-1; the D is unclear. Germline lookup yields CDR1 SNHLY and CDR2 FYNNEI. The V end lost 7 bases, the J end lost 0 bases, and 30 bases lay between the germline ends. The CDR3 spans 20 residues. This chain's CDR3 is CASNPILGAGSTPMNTEAFF. DNA of the CDR3: TGTGCCAGCAACCCCATCCTCGGAGCCGGGTCGACTCCCATGAACACTGAAGCTTTCTTT. Full variable domain (rest looked up from reference TRBV2 and TRBJ1-1): EPEVTQTPSHQVTQMGQEVILRCVPISNHLYFYWYRQILGQKVEFLVSFYNNEISEKSEIFDDQFSVERPDGSNFTLKIRSTKLEDSAMYFCASNPILGAGSTPMNTEAFFGQGTRLTVV.

V and J are TRBV19 and TRBJ1-2, with 8 bases identical to TRBD1. The ends lost 5 bases at V and 4 bases at J; junction bases unmatched: 3. Germline lookup yields CDR1 LNHDA and CDR2 SQIVND (reference sequence). The CDR3 runs to 13 residues. This chain's CDR3 is CASSPGTGYGYTF. CDR3 DNA sequence: TGTGCCAGTAGTCCCGGGACAGGCTATGGCTACACCTTC.

This clone has just a few counts. The gene calls are TRBV7-9 and TRBJ2-6; TRBD1 matches at 10 bases. Germline values: CDR1 SEHNR, CDR2 FQNEAQ (reference sequence). J was trimmed by 2 bases and V by 4 bases; bases with no gene match: 11. CDR3 length: 19 residues. The CDR3 spells CASSCLPGQGNAGANVLTF. The CDR3 nucleotides are TGTGCCAGCAGCTGCCTGCCGGGACAGGGGAATGCTGGGGCCAACGTCCTGACTTTC. The entire variable domain, with the rest obtained from reference TRBV7-9 and TRBJ2-6, is as follows: DTGVSQNPRHKITKRGQNVTFRCDPISEHNRLYWYRQTLGQGPEFLTYFQNEAQLEKSRLLSDRFSAERPKGSFSTLEIQRTEQGDSAMYLCASSCLPGQGNAGANVLTFGAGSRLTVL.